The 26 T cell receptor beta chains below come from one sample, sequenced in a study of blood T cell repertoires in COVID-19. TCRdb keeps only in-frame clones here, not all; method: immunoSEQ multiplex PCR. The table records roughly 360,000 clones, around 86% of them present only once. Sequencing was done on a sample of PBMCs or T cells enriched from blood (not recorded which). All receptors derive from a woman aged 50 to 65 who had recovered from COVID-19.

The chain recombines TRBV2 with TRBJ2-1, with 12 bases matching TRBD2. Germline lookup yields CDR1 SNHLY and CDR2 FYNNEI. Trimming removed 8 bases from V and 7 bases from J; junction bases left unmatched: 9. This CDR3 is built from 15 residues. The CDR3 DNA follows: TGTGCCAGCGAAGAAGGGCTAGCGGGAGGGAATGAGCAGTTCTTC. Amino acid sequence: CASEEGLAGGNEQFF.

In regard to this clone: This specimen includes other DNA sequences encoding the same CDR3. The chain has TRBV5-1 and TRBJ2-3; possibly TRBD2 for D (5 bases). This CDR3 has 14 residues. CDR1 and CDR2 (germline): SGHRS, YFSETQ. V dropped 0 bases and J dropped 0 bases, with 5 bases sitting between them. The CDR3 nucleotides read TGCGCCAGCAGCTTGGGCGGGAGCACAGATACGCAGTATTTT. This codes for CASSLGGSTDTQYF.

The chain combines TRBV27 with TRBJ2-7, with D hard to call. The CDR3 is 13 residues long. Deletions cut 8 bases from V and 0 bases from J, with 11 bases between. Per the germline V gene, CDR1 is MNHEY and CDR2 is SMNVEV (reference sequence). CDR3 sequence reads: CASHFRVSYEQYF. The CDR3 DNA reads as TGTGCCAGCCACTTCCGGGTCTCCTACGAGCAGTACTTC.

This clone was seen just once. The gene calls are TRBV6-5 and TRBJ1-5, with D perhaps matching TRBD1 (5 bases). The germline V and J ends were trimmed by 6 bases and 4 bases, with 13 bases remaining between them. Per germline, CDR1 MNHEY and CDR2 SVGAGI. This CDR3 is built from 14 residues. CDR3 sequence reads: CASSRDSANQPQHF. The CDR3 DNA sequence: TGTGCCAGCAGCCGCGACAGCGCTAATCAGCCCCAGCATTTT.

The chain uses TRBV23-1 and TRBJ1-6; 7 positions match TRBD1. TRBV23-1 is marked as an open reading frame, function uncertain. V gave up 2 bases and J gave up 9 bases; unmatched junction bases: 7. The CDR3 runs to 15 residues. In DNA form, the CDR3 reads TGCGCCAGCAGTCAACCAGACAGGGCCGGTTCACCCCTCCACTTT. This encodes CASSQPDRAGSPLHF.

This clone was seen once. The gene calls are TRBV19 and TRBJ1-5; D gene unclear. The CDR3 is 16 amino acids. CDR1 is LNHDA and CDR2 is SQIVND in the germline V gene (reference sequence). V was pared by 1 base and J by 2 bases, with 12 bases between. Written as DNA, the CDR3 is TGTGCCAGTAGTATAGGAGGCCTCCACGGCAATCAGCCCCAGCATTTT. Translation: CASSIGGLHGNQPQHF.

CDR3 residues: CATAPNRGYGYTF. CDR3 nucleotides: TGTGCCACCGCGCCAAACAGGGGCTATGGCTACACCTTC. The rearrangement joins TRBV28 to TRBJ1-2; 7 bases match TRBD1. With V trimmed by 10 bases and J by 4 bases, 9 bases remained unmatched. Germline V CDR1 and CDR2: MDHEN, SYDVKM. The CDR3 runs to 13 residues.

The chain carries TRBV5-1 and TRBJ2-3; D gene unclear. The CDR3 loop spans 13 amino acids. Germline V gene lookup returns CDR1 SGHRS and CDR2 YFSETQ. Trimming removed 4 bases from V and 6 bases from J, with 12 bases in between. The CDR3 loop is CASSLNIIDTQYF. The CDR3 DNA reads TGCGCCAGCAGCCTAAATATAATTGATACGCAGTATTTT. The complete variable domain, with remaining parts taken from reference TRBV5-1 and TRBJ2-3, reads KAGVTQTPRYLIKTRGQQVTLSCSPISGHRSVSWYQQTPGQGLQFLFEYFSETQRNKGNFPGRFSGRQFSNSRSEMNVSTLELGDSALYLCASSLNIIDTQYFGPGTRLTVL.

The J gene is TRBJ1-2, the V gene TRBV19; unclear D gene. Trimming stripped 7 bases from V and 4 bases from J, with 16 bases between. The CDR3 is 14 amino acids. Germline assignment: CDR1 LNHDA and CDR2 SQIVND (reference sequence). The CDR3 coding sequence is TGTGCCAGTACTGAGGACTCCCGGGCCTATGGCTACACCTTC. It codes for CASTEDSRAYGYTF.

The genes are TRBV15 and TRBJ1-2, with 7 bases lining up with TRBD1. The CDR3 contains 14 residues. V lost 1 base and J lost 7; bases outside the gene matches: 6. Per the germline V gene, CDR1 is LNHNV and CDR2 is YYDKDF (reference sequence). CDR3 sequence: CATSRVGDSIGYTF. DNA for the CDR3: TGTGCCACCAGCAGAGTGGGGGACAGCATTGGCTACACCTTC.

J is TRBJ2-2 and V is TRBV7-2, with 7 bases lining up with TRBD1. CDR1 and CDR2 (germline): SGHTA, FQGNSA. V trimming: 6 bases; J trimming: 1 base; junction bases outside the gene matches: 5. CDR3 length equals 15 residues. The CDR3 region has the DNA TGTGCCAGCAGGAGACAGGGAATGAACACCGGGGAGCTGTTTTTT. This gives the protein CASRRQGMNTGELFF.

The chain employs TRBV30 and TRBJ1-1; a possible D gene is TRBD1 (5 bases). The CDR3 spans 13 residues. The V gene's germline CDR1 is GTSNPN and CDR2 SVGIG (reference sequence). Trimming took off 3 bases at V and 4 bases at J, with 12 bases between the two ends. The CDR3 is CAWRWQGGTEAFF. DNA of the CDR3: TGTGCCTGGAGGTGGCAGGGAGGCACTGAAGCTTTCTTT.

The chain is built from TRBV19 and TRBJ2-2, with D uncertain. CDR3 size: 15 residues. V lost 0 bases to trimming and J lost 6 bases, with 11 bases between them. CDR1 and CDR2 from the germline V gene are LNHDA and SQIVND (reference sequence). The CDR3, as DNA: TGTGCCAGTAGTATAGATCTAGGAGTAGCCGGGGAGCTGTTTTTT. Protein product: CASSIDLGVAGELFF. Together with reference TRBV19 and TRBJ2-2, the CDR3 gives the full variable domain: DGGITQSPKYLFRKEGQNVTLSCEQNLNHDAMYWYRQDPGQGLRLIYYSQIVNDFQKGDIAEGYSVSREKKESFPLTVTSAQKNPTAFYLCASSIDLGVAGELFFGEGSRLTVL.

The V and J genes are TRBV11-2 and TRBJ1-1, with a tentative D call TRBD1 (5 bases). This CDR3 region has 15 residues. Trimming removed 1 base at V and 1 base at J, with 10 bases between. Per the germline V gene, CDR1 is SGHAT and CDR2 is FQNNGV. The CDR3 DNA sequence: TGTGCCAGCAGCTTAGTTAGTGGGGCGAACACTGAAGCTTTCTTT. Its protein product is CASSLVSGANTEAFF. Full variable domain (outside the CDR3, taken from reference TRBV11-2 and TRBJ1-1): EAGVAQSPRYKIIEKRQSVAFWCNPISGHATLYWYQQILGQGPKLLIQFQNNGVVDDSQLPKDRFSAERLKGVDSTLKIQPAKLEDSAVYLCASSLVSGANTEAFFGQGTRLTVV.

The gene calls are TRBV10-3 and TRBJ1-2, with D maybe TRBD1 (5 bases). This CDR3 has 15 residues. V lost 5 bases, J lost 4 bases, and 17 bases lay in between. Germline V CDR1 and CDR2: ENHRY, SYGVKD. The CDR3 bases are TGTGCCATCAGTCCGGGCGGAGGGGTTCGCTATGGCTACACCTTC. This translates into CAISPGGGVRYGYTF.

This sequence joins TRBV30 and TRBJ2-1, with 12 bases identical to TRBD2. The J segment lost 4 bases and the V segment lost 2 bases, leaving 12 bases of the junction unmatched. CDR3 size: 18 residues. Germline CDR1 GTSNPN, CDR2 SVGIG (reference sequence). Here the CDR3 reads CAWSPLAGGPGRYNEQFF. The CDR3 DNA reads as TGTGCCTGGAGTCCTCTAGCGGGAGGGCCGGGACGATACAATGAGCAGTTCTTC.

In nucleotides, the CDR3 is TGTGCCAGCAGCTTAGCTCTTCTAGCGGGAGTTTCCTACGAGCAGTACTTC. It encodes CASSLALLAGVSYEQYF. The V and J genes are TRBV7-2 and TRBJ2-7, with 10 bases matching TRBD2. This CDR3 is built from 17 residues. CDR1 and CDR2 from the germline V gene are SGHTA and FQGNSA. V trimming: 0 bases; J trimming: 1 base; junction bases outside the gene matches: 6.

This clone was seen more than once but under ten times. The rearrangement links TRBV6-1 to TRBJ2-7, with D possibly TRBD1 on 6 matching bases. The CDR3 sequence is 14 residues long. Trimming took 3 bases from V and 2 from J, leaving 11 bases between them. CDR1 is MNHNS, CDR2 SASEGT, per germline. CDR3 residues: CASSEPGHTYEQYF. CDR3 DNA sequence: TGTGCCAGCAGTGAGCCGGGACACACCTACGAGCAGTACTTC.

The V gene is TRBV20-1, the J gene TRBJ2-1; 8 nucleotides align to TRBD2. The CDR3 spans 15 residues. The J segment lost 3 bases and the V segment lost 3 bases, leaving 7 bases of the junction unmatched. Germline CDR1 and CDR2: DFQATT and SNEGSKA (reference sequence). CDR3 sequence (DNA): TGCAGTGCTAGTGTGTCGGGGGGGCGCTACAATGAGCAGTTCTTC. The encoded protein is CSASVSGGRYNEQFF.

This chain uses TRBV5-1 with TRBJ1-5; the D gene is possibly TRBD1 (6 bases). V was shortened by 1 base and J by 3 bases, with 14 bases between the two germline ends. Germline CDR1 reads SGHRS; CDR2 reads YFSETQ. CDR3 size: 16 residues. The CDR3 spells CASSLTGTGPNQPQHF. In DNA, the CDR3 is TGCGCCAGCAGCTTGACAGGGACCGGCCCCAATCAGCCCCAGCATTTT.

The rearrangement uses TRBV3-1 (or the pseudogene TRBV3-2) and TRBJ1-4; D remains ambiguous. The CDR3 spans 15 residues. The V and J ends lost 3 bases and 0 bases respectively, with 8 bases between them. Germline V gene data show CDR1 as LGHDT and CDR2 as YNNKEL (reference sequence). CDR3 sequence: CASSHARATNEKLFF. CDR3 bases: TGTGCCAGCAGCCATGCAAGAGCAACTAATGAAAAACTGTTTTTT.

The chain couples TRBV27 to TRBJ1-1, with 8 positions matching TRBD1. The V and J ends lost 5 bases and 1 base, in that order; junction bases with no gene match: 6. This CDR3 has 15 residues. Germline V gives CDR1 MNHEY, CDR2 SMNVEV (reference sequence). As DNA, the CDR3 is TGTGCCAGCAGTCTCCGACAGGGGCGGAACACTGAAGCTTTCTTT. Translated, it gives CASSLRQGRNTEAFF.

The chain employs TRBV7-9 and TRBJ1-1; no definite D call. Germline assignment: CDR1 SEHNR and CDR2 FQNEAQ (reference sequence). This CDR3 has 11 residues. V lost 3 bases to trimming and J lost 8 bases, with 7 bases between them. CDR3 region: CASSFSPEAFF. CDR3 nucleotide sequence: TGTGCCAGCAGCTTTAGTCCCGAAGCTTTCTTT.

This sequence joins TRBV9 and TRBJ1-2, with D tentatively TRBD1 (6 bases). V gave up 0 bases and J gave up 14 bases, with 14 bases separating them. The CDR3 is 12 amino acids. Germline assignment: CDR1 SGDLS and CDR2 YYNGEE. The CDR3 region has the DNA TGTGCCAGCAGCGTAGGTAGACAGGCCCTGACCTTC. Encoded protein: CASSVGRQALTF. Variable domain in full (rest from reference TRBV9 and TRBJ1-2): DSGVTQTPKHLITATGQRVTLRCSPRSGDLSVYWYQQSLDQGLQFLIQYYNGEERAKGNILERFSAQQFPDLHSELNLSSLELGDSALYFCASSVGRQALTFGSGTRLTVV.

This sequence joins TRBV13 and TRBJ2-1; the D is unclear. The CDR3 is 17 amino acids. Between the trimmed V and J ends, which lost 5 bases and 6 bases, there was a span of 23 bases. Germline CDR1 PRHDT, CDR2 FYEKMQ (reference sequence). The CDR3 sequence is CASSLRHGSLNLNEQFF. The DNA of the CDR3 is TGTGCCAGCAGCCTGCGGCATGGGTCCCTAAACCTCAATGAGCAGTTCTTC.

V and J are TRBV4-1 and TRBJ2-5; 7 bases align to TRBD1. Germline V gene lookup returns CDR1 MGHRA and CDR2 YSYEKL. This CDR3 spans 15 amino acids. Unmatched junction bases numbered 6, after V lost 1 base and J lost 4 bases. In DNA form, the CDR3 reads TGCGCCAGCAGCCAAGGACAGGGCGGATCAGAGACCCAGTACTTC. Amino acids: CASSQGQGGSETQYF.